This TCR beta chain emerged from a study of blood T cell repertoires in COVID-19. Study-wide context: Material from acute and convalescent COVID-19 was sourced from the United States, Italy and Spain.

Trimming took 0 bases from V and 6 from J, leaving 13 bases between them. Germline-derived CDR1 and CDR2 are SGHTA and FQGTGA. This CDR3 has 15 amino acids. Method: immunoSEQ multiplex PCR; TCRdb's copy keeps in-frame clones and lacks some. The data show some 48,000 clones, with less than 85% seen just once and 2.5% held by the top ten. The sample consisted of peripheral blood. This chain links TRBV7-3 with TRBJ2-3; D might be TRBD2 (5 bases). The clonotype comes from a man aged 50 to 60 with acute or convalescent COVID-19. The chain's CDR3 is CASSLTSGVWDTQYF. CDR3 DNA sequence: TGTGCCAGCAGCTTAACGTCCGGGGTTTGGGATACGCAGTATTTT.